In this sample, the clone carrying this TCR beta chain turned up many times. PCR was performed a second time for 7 to 11 cycles using a sample-barcoded 5' primer and a J-beta primer mix. Every cDNA was tagged by a template-switch adaptor with 12 random nucleotides. Each CDR3 protein is one row after TCRdb ran MiXCR on the 5' RACE reads. The data show hundreds of thousands of distinct CDR3 sequences, roughly 56% seen once. J lost 6 bases, V lost 7 bases, and 7 bases had no gene match. The CDR3 is made up of 12 amino acids. Germline V gene data show CDR1 as SQVTM and CDR2 as ANQGSEA. This sample is part of a study of blood T cells in healthy people across ages.

The source of this sequence is a man aged 40-50 years in good health. Sequencing was done on a sample of blood. The chain combines TRBV29-1 with TRBJ2-7; TRBD1 aligns across 9 bases. CDR3 region: CSAGDRVSEQYF. DNA for the CDR3: TGCAGCGCCGGGGACAGGGTCTCCGAGCAGTACTTC.